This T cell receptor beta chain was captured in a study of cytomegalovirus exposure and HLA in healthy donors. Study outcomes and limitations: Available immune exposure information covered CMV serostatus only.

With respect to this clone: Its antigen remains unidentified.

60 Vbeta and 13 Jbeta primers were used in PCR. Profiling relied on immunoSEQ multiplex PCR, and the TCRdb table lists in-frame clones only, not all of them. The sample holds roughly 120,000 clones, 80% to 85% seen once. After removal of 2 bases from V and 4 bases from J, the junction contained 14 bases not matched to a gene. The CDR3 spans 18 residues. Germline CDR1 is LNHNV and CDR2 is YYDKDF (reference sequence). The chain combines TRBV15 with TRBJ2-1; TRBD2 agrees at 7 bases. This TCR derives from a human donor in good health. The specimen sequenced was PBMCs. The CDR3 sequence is CATSRRTRSGRGYNEQFF. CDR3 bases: TGTGCCACCAGCAGACGGACCCGTTCGGGGCGGGGGTACAATGAGCAGTTCTTC.